This TCR beta chain was identified in a study of blood T cell repertoires in COVID-19. As for the study in general: The analysed material was cDNA or gDNA that came from T cells, B-cell-depleted T cells, or PBMCs.

Only in-frame clones appear in the TCRdb table, and some are missing; sequencing was by immunoSEQ multiplex PCR. The table has around 130,000 clones, 80% to 85% seen once; the top ten hold over 15%. The length of the CDR3 is 13 residues. Germline CDR1 LGHNT, CDR2 FRNRAP. Trimming removed 6 bases from V and 10 bases from J; junction bases left unmatched: 9. Donors were grouped by their self-reported clinical history. Sequencing was carried out using PBMCs or T cells enriched from blood (not recorded which). This chain joins TRBV12-5 and TRBJ2-1, with 7 bases lining up with TRBD2. This clonotype was sampled from a man aged 30 to 39 who had recovered from COVID-19. CDR3 in DNA: TGTGCTAGTGGCACGACTAGCCGCTTGGAGCAGTTCTTC. The encoded protein is CASGTTSRLEQFF.